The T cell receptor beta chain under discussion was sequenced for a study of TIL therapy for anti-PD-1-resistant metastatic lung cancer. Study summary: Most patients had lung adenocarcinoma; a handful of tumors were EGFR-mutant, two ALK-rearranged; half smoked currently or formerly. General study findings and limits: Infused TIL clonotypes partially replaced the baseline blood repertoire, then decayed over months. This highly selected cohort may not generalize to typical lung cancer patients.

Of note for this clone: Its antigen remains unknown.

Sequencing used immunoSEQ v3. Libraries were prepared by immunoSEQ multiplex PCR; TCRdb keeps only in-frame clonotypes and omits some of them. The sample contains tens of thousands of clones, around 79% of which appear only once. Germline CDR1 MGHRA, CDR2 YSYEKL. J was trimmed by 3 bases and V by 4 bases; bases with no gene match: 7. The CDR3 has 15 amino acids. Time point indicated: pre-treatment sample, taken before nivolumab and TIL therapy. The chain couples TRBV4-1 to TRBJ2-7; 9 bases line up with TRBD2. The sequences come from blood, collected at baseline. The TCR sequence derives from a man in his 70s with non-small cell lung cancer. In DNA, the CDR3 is TGCGCCAGCAGCCCAGGGACTAGCCTAATCTACGAGCAGTACTTC. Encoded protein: CASSPGTSLIYEQYF.